These 4 T cell receptor beta chains share one sample of origin, sequenced in a study of cytomegalovirus exposure and HLA in healthy donors. Vbeta (60) and Jbeta (13) primers were used in the PCR. The data were produced by immunoSEQ multiplex PCR, yet TCRdb's version contains in-frame clones alone and is incomplete. The sample carries a few hundred thousand clones, nearly 80% recorded once. Specimen: PBMCs. Receptors were obtained from a man aged 18 to 29 in good health and CMV-seronegative.

The chain is built from TRBV9 and TRBJ2-1; the match to TRBD2 covers 12 bases. The length of the CDR3 is 17 residues. Unmatched junction bases numbered 3, after V lost 2 bases and J lost 0 bases. Germline V gene lookup returns CDR1 SGDLS and CDR2 YYNGEE. CDR3 nucleotide sequence: TGTGCCAGCAGCGTCGGACTAGCGGGGAGCTCCTACAATGAGCAGTTCTTC. Amino acid sequence: CASSVGLAGSSYNEQFF. Full variable domain (missing parts from reference TRBV9 and TRBJ2-1): DSGVTQTPKHLITATGQRVTLRCSPRSGDLSVYWYQQSLDQGLQFLIQYYNGEERAKGNILERFSAQQFPDLHSELNLSSLELGDSALYFCASSVGLAGSSYNEQFFGPGTRLTVL.

This sequence joins TRBV4-2 and TRBJ2-4, with 7 positions matching TRBD2. Per germline, CDR1 LGHNA and CDR2 YNFKEQ. This CDR3 comprises 13 residues. J gave up 8 bases and V 3 bases, and 4 bases lay outside the gene matches. The DNA of the CDR3 is TGTGCCAGCAGCCACGAGCGGGGCGACATTCAGTACTTC. Protein sequence: CASSHERGDIQYF.

The chain couples TRBV5-4 to TRBJ2-1, with a possible D match to TRBD2 (5 bases). Germline V gene data show CDR1 as SGHNT and CDR2 as YYREEE (reference sequence). Trimming removed 0 bases from V and 3 bases from J, with 16 bases in between. The CDR3 runs to 17 residues. The CDR3 nucleotides are TGTGCCAGCAGCTTGGGAGGAGGCTCGGGCATCTACAATGAGCAGTTCTTC. The encoded protein is CASSLGGGSGIYNEQFF.

This clone appeared a few times. The chain has TRBV7-2 and TRBJ2-7; TRBD1 might be the D (5 bases). CDR3 length: 13 amino acids. Trimming cost V 5 bases and J 1 base, with 9 bases left between them. CDR1 SGHTA and CDR2 FQGNSA come from the germline V gene. CDR3 sequence: CASSRGGSYEQYF. In DNA, the CDR3 is TGTGCCAGCAGCAGGGGCGGTTCCTACGAGCAGTACTTC.